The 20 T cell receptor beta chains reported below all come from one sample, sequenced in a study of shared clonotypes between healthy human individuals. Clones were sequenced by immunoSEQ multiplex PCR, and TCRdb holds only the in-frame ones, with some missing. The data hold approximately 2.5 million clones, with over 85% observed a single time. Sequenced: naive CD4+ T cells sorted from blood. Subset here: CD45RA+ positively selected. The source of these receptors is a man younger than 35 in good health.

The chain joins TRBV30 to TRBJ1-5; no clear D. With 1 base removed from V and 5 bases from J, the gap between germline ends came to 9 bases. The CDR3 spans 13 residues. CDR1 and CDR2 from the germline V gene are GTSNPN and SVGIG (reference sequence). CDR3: CAWSGNTDQPQHF. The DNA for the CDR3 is TGTGCCTGGAGTGGCAACACCGATCAGCCCCAGCATTTT.

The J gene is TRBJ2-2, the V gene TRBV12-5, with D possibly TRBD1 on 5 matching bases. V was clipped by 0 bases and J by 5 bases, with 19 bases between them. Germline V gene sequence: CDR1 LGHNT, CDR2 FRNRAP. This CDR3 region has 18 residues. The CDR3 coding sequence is TGTGCTAGTGGTTTGGTACTTTGGGTCAGGGAATATACCGGGGAGCTGTTTTTT. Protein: CASGLVLWVREYTGELFF. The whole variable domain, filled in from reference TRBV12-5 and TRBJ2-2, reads DARVTQTPRHKVTEMGQEVTMRCQPILGHNTVFWYRQTMMQGLELLAYFRNRAPLDDSGMPKDRFSAEMPDATLATLKIQPSEPRDSAVYFCASGLVLWVREYTGELFFGEGSRLTVL.

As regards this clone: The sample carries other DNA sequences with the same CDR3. CDR3 DNA sequence: TGTGCCAGCAGTACCGGAGGGAGCTCCTACAATGAGCAGTTCTTC. Residues: CASSTGGSSYNEQFF. The V call is TRBV9, the J call TRBJ2-1; possible D gene TRBD2, 6 bases. From germline, CDR1 is SGDLS and CDR2 YYNGEE. Trimming removed 5 bases at V and 0 bases at J, with 12 bases between. This CDR3 spans 15 amino acids.

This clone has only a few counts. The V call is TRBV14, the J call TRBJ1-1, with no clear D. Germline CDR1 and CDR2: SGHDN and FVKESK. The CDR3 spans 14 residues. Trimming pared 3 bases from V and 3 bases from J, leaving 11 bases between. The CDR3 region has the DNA TGTGCCAGCAGCCAGCGAATTTGGGACACTGAAGCTTTCTTT. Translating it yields CASSQRIWDTEAFF.

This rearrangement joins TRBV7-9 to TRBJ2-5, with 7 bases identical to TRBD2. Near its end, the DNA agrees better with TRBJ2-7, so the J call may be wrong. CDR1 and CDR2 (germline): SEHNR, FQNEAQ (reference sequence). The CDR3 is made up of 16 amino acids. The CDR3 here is CASSPTWAGDTYEQYF. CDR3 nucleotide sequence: TGTGCCAGCAGTCCCACGTGGGCGGGGGATACCTACGAGCAGTACTTC.

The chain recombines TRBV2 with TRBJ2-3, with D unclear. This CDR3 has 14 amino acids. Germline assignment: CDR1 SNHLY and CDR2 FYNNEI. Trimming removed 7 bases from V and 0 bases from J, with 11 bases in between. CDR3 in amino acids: CASKFILSTDTQYF. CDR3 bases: TGTGCCAGCAAATTTATACTTAGCACAGATACGCAGTATTTT.

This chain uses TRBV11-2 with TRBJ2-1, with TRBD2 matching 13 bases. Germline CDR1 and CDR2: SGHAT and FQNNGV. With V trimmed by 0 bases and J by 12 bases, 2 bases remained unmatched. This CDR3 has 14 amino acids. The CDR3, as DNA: TGTGCCAGCAGCTTAGAGAGGACTAGCGGGGGGCAGTTCTTC. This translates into CASSLERTSGGQFF.

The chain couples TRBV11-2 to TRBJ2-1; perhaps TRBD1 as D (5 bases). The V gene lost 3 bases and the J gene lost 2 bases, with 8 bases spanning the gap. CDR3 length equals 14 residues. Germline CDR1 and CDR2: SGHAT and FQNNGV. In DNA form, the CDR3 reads TGTGCCAGCAGCTTCGTGACAGCCTACAATGAGCAGTTCTTC. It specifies CASSFVTAYNEQFF.

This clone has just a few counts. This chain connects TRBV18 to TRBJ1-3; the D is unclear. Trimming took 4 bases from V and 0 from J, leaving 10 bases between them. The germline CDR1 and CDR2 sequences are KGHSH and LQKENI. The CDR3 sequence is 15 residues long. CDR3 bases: TGTGCCAGCTCACTACTCCAGATCTCTGGAAACACCATATATTTT. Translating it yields CASSLLQISGNTIYF.

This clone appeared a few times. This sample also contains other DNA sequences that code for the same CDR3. CDR3: CASNRQGAVQPQHF. The CDR3, as DNA: TGTGCCAGCAATAGACAGGGGGCTGTTCAGCCCCAGCATTTT. The chain has TRBV6-1 and TRBJ1-5, with 10 bases fitting TRBD1. The V and J ends lost 7 bases and 6 bases, in that order; junction bases with no gene match: 6. Germline CDR1 MNHNS, CDR2 SASEGT. This CDR3 comprises 14 residues.

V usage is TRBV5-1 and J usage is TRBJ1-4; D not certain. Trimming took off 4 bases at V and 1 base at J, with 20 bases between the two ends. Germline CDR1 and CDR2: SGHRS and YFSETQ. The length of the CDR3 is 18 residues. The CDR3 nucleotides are TGCGCCAGCAGCCTGGGGTCTCTGACACGGGGAACTAATGAAAAACTGTTTTTT. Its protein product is CASSLGSLTRGTNEKLFF.

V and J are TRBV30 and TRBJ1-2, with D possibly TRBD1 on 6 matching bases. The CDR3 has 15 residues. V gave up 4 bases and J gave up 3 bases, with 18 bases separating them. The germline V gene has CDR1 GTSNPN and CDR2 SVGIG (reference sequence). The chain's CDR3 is CAWIGQLKIHYGYTF. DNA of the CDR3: TGTGCCTGGATAGGACAGCTAAAAATTCACTATGGCTACACCTTC.

CDR3 in DNA: TGTGCCACCATCATGATCGTAAATAGCGGTTTCTCCTACGAGCAGTACTTC. Translated: CATIMIVNSGFSYEQYF. V gene TRBV15 combines with J gene TRBJ2-7; possibly TRBD2 for D (6 bases). This CDR3 is 17 amino acids long. Trimming left V 7 bases short and J 0 bases short, with 22 bases between. CDR1 LNHNV and CDR2 YYDKDF come from the germline V gene (reference sequence).

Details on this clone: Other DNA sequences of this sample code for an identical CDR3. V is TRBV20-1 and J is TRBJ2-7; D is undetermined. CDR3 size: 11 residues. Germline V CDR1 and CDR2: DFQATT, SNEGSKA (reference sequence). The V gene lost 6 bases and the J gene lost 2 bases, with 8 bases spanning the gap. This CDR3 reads CSAGSTYEQYF. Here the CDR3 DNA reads TGCAGTGCAGGTTCTACCTACGAGCAGTACTTC.

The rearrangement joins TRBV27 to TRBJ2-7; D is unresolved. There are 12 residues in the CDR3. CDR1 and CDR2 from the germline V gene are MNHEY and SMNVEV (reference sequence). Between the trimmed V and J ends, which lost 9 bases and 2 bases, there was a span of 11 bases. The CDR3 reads CARGMVPYEQYF. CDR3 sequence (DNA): TGTGCCAGAGGAATGGTCCCCTACGAGCAGTACTTC.

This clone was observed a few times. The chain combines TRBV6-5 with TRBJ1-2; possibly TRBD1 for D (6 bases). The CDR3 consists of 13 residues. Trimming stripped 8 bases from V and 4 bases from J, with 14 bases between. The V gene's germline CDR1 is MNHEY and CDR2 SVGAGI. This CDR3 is CASRTSGVYGYTF. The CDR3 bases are TGTGCCAGCCGGACCTCAGGGGTCTATGGCTACACCTTC.

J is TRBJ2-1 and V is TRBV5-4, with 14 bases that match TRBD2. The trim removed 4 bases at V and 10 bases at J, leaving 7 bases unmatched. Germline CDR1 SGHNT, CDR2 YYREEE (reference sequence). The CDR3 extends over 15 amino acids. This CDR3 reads CASSTGLAGVREQFF. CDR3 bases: TGTGCCAGCAGCACGGGACTAGCGGGAGTCCGGGAGCAGTTCTTC.

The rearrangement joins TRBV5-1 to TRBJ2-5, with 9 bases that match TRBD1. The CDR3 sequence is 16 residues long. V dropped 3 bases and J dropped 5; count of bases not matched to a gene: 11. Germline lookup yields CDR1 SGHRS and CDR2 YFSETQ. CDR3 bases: TGCGCCAGCAGCTCCTCCCCGGGACAGGGTCGCGAGACCCAGTACTTC. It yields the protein CASSSSPGQGRETQYF.

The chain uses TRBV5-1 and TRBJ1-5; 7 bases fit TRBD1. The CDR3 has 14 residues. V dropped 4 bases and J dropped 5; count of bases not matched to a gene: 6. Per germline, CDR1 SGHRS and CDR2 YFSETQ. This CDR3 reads CASSQDREHQPQHF. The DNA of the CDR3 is TGCGCCAGCAGCCAAGACAGGGAACATCAGCCCCAGCATTTT.

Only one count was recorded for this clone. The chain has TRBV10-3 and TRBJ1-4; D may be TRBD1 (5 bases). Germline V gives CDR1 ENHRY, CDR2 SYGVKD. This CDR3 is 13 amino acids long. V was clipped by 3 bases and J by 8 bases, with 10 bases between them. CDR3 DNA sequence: TGTGCCATCAGTGAAGCAGGGAGCGAAAAACTGTTTTTT. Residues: CAISEAGSEKLFF.